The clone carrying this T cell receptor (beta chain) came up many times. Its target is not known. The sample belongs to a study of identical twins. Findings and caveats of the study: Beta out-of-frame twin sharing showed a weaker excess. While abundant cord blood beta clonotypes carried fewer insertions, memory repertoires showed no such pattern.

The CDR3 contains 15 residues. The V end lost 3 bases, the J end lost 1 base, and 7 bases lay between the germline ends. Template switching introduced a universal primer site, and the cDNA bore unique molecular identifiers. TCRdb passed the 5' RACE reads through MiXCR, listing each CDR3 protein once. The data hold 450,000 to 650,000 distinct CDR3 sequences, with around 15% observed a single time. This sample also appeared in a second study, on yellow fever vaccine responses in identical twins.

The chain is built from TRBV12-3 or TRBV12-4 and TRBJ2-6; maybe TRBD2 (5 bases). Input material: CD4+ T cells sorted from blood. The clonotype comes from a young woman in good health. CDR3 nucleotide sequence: TGTGCCAGCAGTTTCAGCGGATCTGGGGCCAACGTCCTGACTTTC. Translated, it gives CASSFSGSGANVLTF.